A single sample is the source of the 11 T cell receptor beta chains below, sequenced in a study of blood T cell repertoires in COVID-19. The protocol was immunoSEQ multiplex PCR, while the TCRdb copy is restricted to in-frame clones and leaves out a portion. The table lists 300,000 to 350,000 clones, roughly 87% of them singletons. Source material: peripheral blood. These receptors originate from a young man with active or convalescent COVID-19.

The CDR3 sequence is CASSSGETQYF. Here the CDR3 DNA reads TGTGCCAGCAGTTCCGGGGAGACCCAGTACTTC. V gene TRBV6-2 or TRBV6-3 combines with J gene TRBJ2-5; D remains ambiguous. Germline CDR1 and CDR2: MNHEY and SVGEGT. The CDR3 spans 11 residues. V lost 4 bases and J 5 bases, leaving 5 bases between the germline ends.

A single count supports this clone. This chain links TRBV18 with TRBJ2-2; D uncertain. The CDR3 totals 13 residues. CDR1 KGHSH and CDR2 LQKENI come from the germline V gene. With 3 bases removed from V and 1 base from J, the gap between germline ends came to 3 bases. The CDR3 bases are TGTGCCAGCTCACCCAGGAACACCGGGGAGCTGTTTTTT. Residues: CASSPRNTGELFF.

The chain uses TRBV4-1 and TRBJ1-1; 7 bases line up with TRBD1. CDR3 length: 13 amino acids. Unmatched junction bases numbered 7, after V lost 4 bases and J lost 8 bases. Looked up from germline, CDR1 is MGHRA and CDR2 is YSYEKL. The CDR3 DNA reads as TGCGCCAGCAGCCGATTCCAGGGGGTCGAAGCTTTCTTT. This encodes CASSRFQGVEAFF.

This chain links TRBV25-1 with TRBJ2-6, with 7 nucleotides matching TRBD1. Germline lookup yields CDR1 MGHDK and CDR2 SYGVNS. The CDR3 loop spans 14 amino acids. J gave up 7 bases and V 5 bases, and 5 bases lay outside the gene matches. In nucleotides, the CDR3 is TGTGCCAGCAGTCGACAGGGATTTGCCAACGTCCTGACTTTC. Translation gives CASSRQGFANVLTF.

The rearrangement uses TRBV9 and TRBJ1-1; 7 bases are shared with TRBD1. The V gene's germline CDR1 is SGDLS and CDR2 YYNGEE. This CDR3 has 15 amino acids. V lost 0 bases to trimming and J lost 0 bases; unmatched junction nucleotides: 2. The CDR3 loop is CASSVGDSVNTEAFF. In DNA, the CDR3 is TGTGCCAGCAGCGTAGGGGACAGTGTGAACACTGAAGCTTTCTTT.

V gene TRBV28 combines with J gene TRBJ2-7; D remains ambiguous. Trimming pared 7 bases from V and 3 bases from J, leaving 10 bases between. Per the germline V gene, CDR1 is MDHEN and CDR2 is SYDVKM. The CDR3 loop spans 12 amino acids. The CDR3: CASTTSVYEQYF. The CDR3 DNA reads TGTGCCAGCACAACCAGTGTCTACGAGCAGTACTTC. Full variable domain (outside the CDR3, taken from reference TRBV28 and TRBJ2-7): DVKVTQSSRYLVKRTGEKVFLECVQDMDHENMFWYRQDPGLGLRLIYFSYDVKMKEKGDIPEGYSVSREKKERFSLILESASTNQTSMYLCASTTSVYEQYFGPGTRLTVT.

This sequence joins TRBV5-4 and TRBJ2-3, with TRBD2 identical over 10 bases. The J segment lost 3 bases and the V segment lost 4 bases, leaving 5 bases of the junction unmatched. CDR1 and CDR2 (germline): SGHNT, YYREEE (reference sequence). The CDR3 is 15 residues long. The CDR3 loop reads CASSPIAGGTDTQYF. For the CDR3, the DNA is TGTGCCAGCAGCCCAATAGCGGGGGGTACAGATACGCAGTATTTT.

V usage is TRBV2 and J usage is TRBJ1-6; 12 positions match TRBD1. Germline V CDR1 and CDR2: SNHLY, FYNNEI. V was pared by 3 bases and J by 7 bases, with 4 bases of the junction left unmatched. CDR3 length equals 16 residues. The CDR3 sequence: CASSDGTGGGNSPLHF. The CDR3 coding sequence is TGTGCCAGCAGTGACGGGACAGGGGGCGGGAATTCACCCCTCCACTTT.

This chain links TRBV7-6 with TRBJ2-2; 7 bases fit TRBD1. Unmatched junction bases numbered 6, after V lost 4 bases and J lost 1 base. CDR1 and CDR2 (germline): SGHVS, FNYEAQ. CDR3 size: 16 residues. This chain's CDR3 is CASSSVWTGNTGELFF. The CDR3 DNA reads TGTGCCAGCAGCTCAGTGTGGACAGGGAACACCGGGGAGCTGTTTTTT.

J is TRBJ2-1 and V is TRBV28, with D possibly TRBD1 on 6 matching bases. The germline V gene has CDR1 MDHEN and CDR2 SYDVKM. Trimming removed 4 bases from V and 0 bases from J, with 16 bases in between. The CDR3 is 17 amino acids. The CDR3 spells CASSSAGQKSSYNEQFF. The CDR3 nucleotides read TGTGCCAGCAGTTCTGCTGGACAGAAGAGCTCCTACAATGAGCAGTTCTTC.

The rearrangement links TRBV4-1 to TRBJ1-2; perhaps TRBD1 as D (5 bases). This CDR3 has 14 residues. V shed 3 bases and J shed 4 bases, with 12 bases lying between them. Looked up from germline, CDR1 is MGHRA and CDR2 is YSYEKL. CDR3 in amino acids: CASSHLEGTYGYTF. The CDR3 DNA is TGCGCCAGCAGCCATTTGGAGGGGACCTATGGCTACACCTTC.